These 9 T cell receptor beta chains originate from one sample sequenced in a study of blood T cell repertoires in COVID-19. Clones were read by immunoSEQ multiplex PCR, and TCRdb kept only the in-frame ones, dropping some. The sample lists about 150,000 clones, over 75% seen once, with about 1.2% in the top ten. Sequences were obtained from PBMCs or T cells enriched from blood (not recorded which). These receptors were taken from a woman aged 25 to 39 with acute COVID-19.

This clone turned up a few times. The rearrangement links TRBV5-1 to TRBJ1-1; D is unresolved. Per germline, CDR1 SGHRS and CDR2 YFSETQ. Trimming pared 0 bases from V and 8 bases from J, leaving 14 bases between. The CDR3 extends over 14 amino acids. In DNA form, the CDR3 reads TGCGCCAGCAGCTTGGGGGCAGTTATACAAGAAGCTTTCTTT. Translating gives CASSLGAVIQEAFF.

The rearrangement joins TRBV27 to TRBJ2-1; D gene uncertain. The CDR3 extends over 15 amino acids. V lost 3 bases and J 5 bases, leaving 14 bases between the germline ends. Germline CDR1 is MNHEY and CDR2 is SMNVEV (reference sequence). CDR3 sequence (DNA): TGTGCCAGCAGTTTTGCGGAAACCTTCGACAATGAGCAGTTCTTC. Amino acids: CASSFAETFDNEQFF.

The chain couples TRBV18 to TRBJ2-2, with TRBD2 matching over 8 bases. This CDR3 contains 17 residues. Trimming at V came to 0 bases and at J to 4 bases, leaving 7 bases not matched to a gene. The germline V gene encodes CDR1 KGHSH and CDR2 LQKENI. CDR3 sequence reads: CASSPPEKRELTGELFF. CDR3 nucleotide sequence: TGTGCCAGCTCACCACCAGAGAAGCGGGAGCTCACCGGGGAGCTGTTTTTT.

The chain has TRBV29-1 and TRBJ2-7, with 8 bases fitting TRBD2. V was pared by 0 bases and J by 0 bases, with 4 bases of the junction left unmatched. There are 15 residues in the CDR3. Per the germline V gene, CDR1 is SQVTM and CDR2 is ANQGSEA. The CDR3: CSVEEVAGGSYEQYF. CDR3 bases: TGCAGCGTTGAAGAAGTCGCGGGGGGCTCCTACGAGCAGTACTTC.

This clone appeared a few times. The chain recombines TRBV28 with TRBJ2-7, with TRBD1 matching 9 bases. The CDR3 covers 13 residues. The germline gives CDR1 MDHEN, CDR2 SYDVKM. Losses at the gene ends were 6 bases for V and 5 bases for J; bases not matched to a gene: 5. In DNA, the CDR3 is TGTGCCAGCAGACCCTGGGACAGGGACGAGCAGTACTTC. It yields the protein CASRPWDRDEQYF.

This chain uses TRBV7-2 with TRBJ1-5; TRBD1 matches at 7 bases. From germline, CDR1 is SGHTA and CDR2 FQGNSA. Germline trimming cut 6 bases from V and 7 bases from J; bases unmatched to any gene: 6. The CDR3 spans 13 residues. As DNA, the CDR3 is TGTGCCAGCAGGAGGGAACAGGGGCAGCCCCAGCATTTT. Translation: CASRREQGQPQHF.

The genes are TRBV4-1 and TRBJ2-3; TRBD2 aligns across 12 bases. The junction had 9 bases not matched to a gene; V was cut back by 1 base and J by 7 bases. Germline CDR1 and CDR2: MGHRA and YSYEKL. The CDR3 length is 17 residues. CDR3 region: CASSQGASGRGRNTQYF. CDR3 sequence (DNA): TGCGCCAGCAGCCAAGGGGCTAGCGGGAGGGGTAGGAATACGCAGTATTTT.

The CDR3 sequence is CASRLAGGTLSGELFF. The CDR3 DNA follows: TGTGCCAGCAGACTAGCGGGAGGGACTCTATCCGGGGAGCTGTTTTTT. The rearrangement joins TRBV7-2 to TRBJ2-2; 13 positions agree with TRBD2. The CDR3 sequence is 16 residues long. Trimming at V came to 6 bases and at J to 6 bases, leaving 7 bases not matched to a gene. In germline, CDR1 is SGHTA, CDR2 FQGNSA.

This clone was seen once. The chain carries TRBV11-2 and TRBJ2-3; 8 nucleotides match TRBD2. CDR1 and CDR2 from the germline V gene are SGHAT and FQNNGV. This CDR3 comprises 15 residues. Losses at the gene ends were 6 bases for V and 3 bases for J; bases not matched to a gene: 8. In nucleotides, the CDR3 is TGTGCCAGCAGTCCCGGGACTAGGGGTACAGATACGCAGTATTTT. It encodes CASSPGTRGTDTQYF.